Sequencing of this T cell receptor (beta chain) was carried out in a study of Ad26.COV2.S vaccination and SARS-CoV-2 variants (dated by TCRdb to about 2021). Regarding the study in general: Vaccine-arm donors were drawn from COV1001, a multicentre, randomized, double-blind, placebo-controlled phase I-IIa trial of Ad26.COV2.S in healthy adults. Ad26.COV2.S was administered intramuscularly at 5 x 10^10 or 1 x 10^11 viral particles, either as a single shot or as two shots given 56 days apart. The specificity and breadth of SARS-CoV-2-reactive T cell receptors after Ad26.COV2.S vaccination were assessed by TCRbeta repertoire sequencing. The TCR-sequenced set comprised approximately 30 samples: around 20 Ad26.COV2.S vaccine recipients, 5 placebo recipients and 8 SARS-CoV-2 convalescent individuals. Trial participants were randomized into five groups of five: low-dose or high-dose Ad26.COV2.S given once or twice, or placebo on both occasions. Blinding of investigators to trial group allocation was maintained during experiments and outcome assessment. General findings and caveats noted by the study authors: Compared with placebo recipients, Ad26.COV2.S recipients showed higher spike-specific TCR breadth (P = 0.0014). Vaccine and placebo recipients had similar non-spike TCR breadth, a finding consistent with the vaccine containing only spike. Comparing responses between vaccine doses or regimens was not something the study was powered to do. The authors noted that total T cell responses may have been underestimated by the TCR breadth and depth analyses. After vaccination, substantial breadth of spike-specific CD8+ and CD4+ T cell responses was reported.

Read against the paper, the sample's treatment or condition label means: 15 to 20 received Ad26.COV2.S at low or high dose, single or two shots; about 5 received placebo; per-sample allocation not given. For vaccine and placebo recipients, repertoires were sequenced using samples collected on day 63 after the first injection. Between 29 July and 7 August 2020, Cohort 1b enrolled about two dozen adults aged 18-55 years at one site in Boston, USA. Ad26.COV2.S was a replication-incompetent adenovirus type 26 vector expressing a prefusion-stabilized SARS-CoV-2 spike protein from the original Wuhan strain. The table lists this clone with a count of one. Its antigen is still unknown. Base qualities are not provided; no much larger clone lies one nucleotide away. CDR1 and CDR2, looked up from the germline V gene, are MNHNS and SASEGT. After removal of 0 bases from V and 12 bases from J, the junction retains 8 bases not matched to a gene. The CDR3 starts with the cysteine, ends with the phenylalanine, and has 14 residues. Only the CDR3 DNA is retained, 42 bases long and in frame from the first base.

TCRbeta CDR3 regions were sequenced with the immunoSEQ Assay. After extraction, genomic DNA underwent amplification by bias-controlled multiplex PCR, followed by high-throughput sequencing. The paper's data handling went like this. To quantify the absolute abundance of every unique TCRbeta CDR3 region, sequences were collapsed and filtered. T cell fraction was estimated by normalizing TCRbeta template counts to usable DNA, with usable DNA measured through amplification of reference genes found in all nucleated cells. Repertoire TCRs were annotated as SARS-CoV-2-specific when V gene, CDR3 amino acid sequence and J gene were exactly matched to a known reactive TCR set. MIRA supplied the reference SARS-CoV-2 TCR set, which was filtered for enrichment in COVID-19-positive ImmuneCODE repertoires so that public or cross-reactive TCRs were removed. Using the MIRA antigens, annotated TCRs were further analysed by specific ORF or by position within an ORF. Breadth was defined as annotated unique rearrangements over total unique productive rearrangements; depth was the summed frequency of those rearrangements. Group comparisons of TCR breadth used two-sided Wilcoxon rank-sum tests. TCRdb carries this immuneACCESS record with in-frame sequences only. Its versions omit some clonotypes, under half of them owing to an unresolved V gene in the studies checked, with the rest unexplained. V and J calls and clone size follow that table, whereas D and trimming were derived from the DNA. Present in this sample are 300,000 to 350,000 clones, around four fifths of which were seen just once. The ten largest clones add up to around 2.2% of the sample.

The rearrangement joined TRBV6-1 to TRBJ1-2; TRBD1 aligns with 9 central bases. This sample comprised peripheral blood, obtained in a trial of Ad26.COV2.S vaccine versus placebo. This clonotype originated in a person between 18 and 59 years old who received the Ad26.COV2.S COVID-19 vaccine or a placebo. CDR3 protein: CASSEAPTGGKDTF. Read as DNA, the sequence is TGTGCCAGCAGTGAAGCGCCGACAGGGGGAAAGGACACCTTC.